This passage covers 24 T cell receptor beta chains from one sample sequenced in a study of blood T cell repertoires in COVID-19. Measured with immunoSEQ multiplex PCR; TCRdb has only the in-frame clones, and not every one. The table lists approximately 240,000 clones, approximately 91% of them singletons. The sample taken for sequencing was peripheral blood. All receptors come from a man under 40 with COVID-19, enrolled during active disease.

J is TRBJ2-3 and V is TRBV5-6; 7 nucleotides line up with TRBD2. This CDR3 contains 16 residues. Unmatched junction bases numbered 9, after V lost 3 bases and J lost 2 bases. From germline, CDR1 is SGHDT and CDR2 YYEEEE. This CDR3 reads CASSSWGGTLTDTQYF. CDR3 in DNA: TGTGCCAGCAGCTCGTGGGGGGGGACCCTCACAGATACGCAGTATTTT. Based on the CDR3 plus reference TRBV5-6 and TRBJ2-3, the full variable domain is DAGVTQSPTHLIKTRGQQVTLRCSPKSGHDTVSWYQQALGQGPQFIFQYYEEEERQRGNFPDRFSGHQFPNYSSELNVNALLLGDSALYLCASSSWGGTLTDTQYFGPGTRLTVL.

This chain connects TRBV27 to TRBJ2-1; a possible D gene is TRBD2 (5 bases). The germline gives CDR1 MNHEY, CDR2 SMNVEV (reference sequence). The CDR3 length is 13 residues. The V and J ends lost 6 bases and 3 bases respectively, with 9 bases between them. The CDR3 region is CASRRTGYNEQFF. The CDR3 nucleotides read TGTGCCAGCAGAAGGACTGGCTACAATGAGCAGTTCTTC.

The V gene is TRBV30, the J gene TRBJ1-4; D is possibly TRBD1 (6 bases). This CDR3 has 13 residues. V was pared by 5 bases and J by 8 bases, with 15 bases between. The germline CDR1 and CDR2 sequences are GTSNPN and SVGIG (reference sequence). The CDR3 DNA sequence: TGTGCCTGGGGGATCCTAGGGGGAGAAAAACTGTTTTTT. Amino acid sequence: CAWGILGGEKLFF.

The chain is built from TRBV7-9 and TRBJ2-5; D call uncertain. In germline, CDR1 is SEHNR, CDR2 FQNEAQ (reference sequence). CDR3 length: 17 amino acids. The V and J ends lost 0 bases and 5 bases respectively, with 19 bases between them. The CDR3 region has the DNA TGTGCCAGCAGCTTAGCGACCGGTTCTCGGGTTCTGGAGACCCAGTACTTC. Encoded protein: CASSLATGSRVLETQYF.

The chain employs TRBV19 and TRBJ2-5; D possibly corresponds to TRBD2 (5 bases). Germline V CDR1 and CDR2: LNHDA, SQIVND (reference sequence). The CDR3 has 14 residues. V was clipped by 5 bases and J by 4 bases, with 14 bases between them. CDR3 coding DNA: TGTGCCAGTAGTGCAGGACGGGCGGGAGAGACCCAGTACTTC. The encoded protein is CASSAGRAGETQYF.

The CDR3: CASSLGLAGGSYTGELFF. The CDR3 nucleotides read TGTGCCAGCTCCCTGGGACTAGCGGGGGGATCGTACACCGGGGAGCTGTTTTTT. The V and J genes are TRBV2 and TRBJ2-2, with TRBD2 identical over 15 bases. Germline trimming cut 8 bases from V and 3 bases from J; bases unmatched to any gene: 10. This CDR3 comprises 18 residues. Germline CDR1 reads SNHLY; CDR2 reads FYNNEI.

The CDR3 here is CASSSQGERYGYTF. CDR3 nucleotide sequence: TGCGCCAGCAGCTCCCAGGGGGAGCGGTATGGCTACACCTTC. The rearrangement uses TRBV5-1 and TRBJ1-2; 7 bases agree with TRBD1. Germline loops: CDR1 SGHRS, CDR2 YFSETQ. V was clipped by 3 bases and J by 5 bases; unmatched bases: 7. The CDR3 has 14 amino acids.

The chain couples TRBV27 to TRBJ2-2, with TRBD1 matching 7 bases. Germline loops: CDR1 MNHEY, CDR2 SMNVEV (reference sequence). The V and J ends lost 2 bases and 6 bases, in that order; junction bases with no gene match: 0. The CDR3 length is 13 residues. This chain's CDR3 is CASSLTGAGELFF. The CDR3 DNA follows: TGTGCCAGCAGTTTAACAGGGGCCGGGGAGCTGTTTTTT.

J is TRBJ2-7 and V is TRBV7-6; no firm D call. The CDR3 has 16 amino acids. With 5 bases removed from V and 2 bases from J, the gap between germline ends came to 19 bases. From germline, CDR1 is SGHVS and CDR2 FNYEAQ. CDR3 sequence reads: CASSPLVWANAYEQYF. CDR3 sequence (DNA): TGTGCCAGCAGCCCCTTAGTGTGGGCGAACGCCTACGAGCAGTACTTC.

The J gene is TRBJ2-1, the V gene TRBV10-3, with 7 bases fitting TRBD2. J gave up 4 bases and V 3 bases, and 6 bases lay outside the gene matches. The CDR3 is 15 residues long. Germline lookup yields CDR1 ENHRY and CDR2 SYGVKD. The CDR3 nucleotides are TGTGCCATCAGTGACCAGGGAGGGAAGTACAATGAGCAGTTCTTC. This encodes CAISDQGGKYNEQFF.

The chain couples TRBV18 to TRBJ2-7, with 11 bases aligning to TRBD1. The CDR3 contains 15 residues. V shed 1 base, J shed 4 bases, and the junction held 3 bases outside the gene matches. The germline V gene has CDR1 KGHSH and CDR2 LQKENI. In DNA form, the CDR3 reads TGTGCCAGCTCACCACGGGGACAGGGGGTTTACGAGCAGTACTTC. As protein: CASSPRGQGVYEQYF.

The chain recombines TRBV30 with TRBJ1-1, with 9 bases matching TRBD1. The CDR3 sequence is 14 residues long. The germline CDR1 and CDR2 sequences are GTSNPN and SVGIG (reference sequence). The ends lost 0 bases at V and 5 bases at J; junction bases unmatched: 4. CDR3 protein: CAWSVWGQGTEAFF. The CDR3 bases are TGTGCCTGGAGTGTTTGGGGACAGGGAACTGAAGCTTTCTTT. The complete variable domain, with remaining parts taken from reference TRBV30 and TRBJ1-1, reads SQTIHQWPATLVQPVGSPLSLECTVEGTSNPNLYWYRQAAGRGLQLLFYSVGIGQISSEVPQNLSASRPQDRQFILSSKKLLLSDSGFYLCAWSVWGQGTEAFFGQGTRLTVV.

The sample holds a few counts of this clone. The chain employs TRBV19 and TRBJ1-2, with 8 bases aligning to TRBD1. The CDR3 is made up of 13 amino acids. Trimming cost V 5 bases and J 4 bases; bases outside gene matches: 3. CDR1 LNHDA and CDR2 SQIVND come from the germline V gene (reference sequence). CDR3 region: CASSWDRSYGYTF. The CDR3 coding sequence is TGTGCCAGTAGTTGGGACAGGAGCTATGGCTACACCTTC.

This chain uses TRBV29-1 with TRBJ1-5, with D possibly matching TRBD1 (6 bases). CDR1 and CDR2 from the germline V gene are SQVTM and ANQGSEA. Trimming pared 4 bases from V and 5 bases from J, leaving 9 bases between. The CDR3 is 12 residues long. CDR3 nucleotide sequence: TGCAGCGTTGGGGGGGGCGATCAGCCCCAGCATTTT. Translation: CSVGGGDQPQHF.

The gene calls are TRBV3-1 (or the pseudogene TRBV3-2) and TRBJ2-3; TRBD2 matches 11 bases. The CDR3 totals 15 residues. Unmatched junction bases numbered 6, after V lost 6 bases and J lost 4 bases. Germline CDR1 and CDR2: LGHDT and YNNKEL (reference sequence). The CDR3 region has the DNA TGTGCCAGCAGACGTAGCGGGGGGGCCGCAGATACGCAGTATTTT. Translation: CASRRSGGAADTQYF.

The chain carries TRBV29-1 and TRBJ1-2; a possible D gene is TRBD1 (5 bases). V was pared by 2 bases and J by 8 bases, with 15 bases between. The CDR3 covers 13 residues. Germline V gives CDR1 SQVTM, CDR2 ANQGSEA. The CDR3 nucleotides are TGCAGCGTTGAATGGCGCCGGGGGATCGGCTACACCTTC. It specifies CSVEWRRGIGYTF.

A note on this clone: Other DNA sequences from this sample encode an identical CDR3 as well. The V gene is TRBV19, the J gene TRBJ2-5; 10 bases map to TRBD1. Trimming took 6 bases from V and 3 from J; bases not matched to a gene: 1. The V gene's germline CDR1 is LNHDA and CDR2 SQIVND (reference sequence). The CDR3 has 13 residues. As DNA, the CDR3 is TGTGCCAGTAGAGGGACAGGGGAAGAGACCCAGTACTTC. It translates to CASRGTGEETQYF.

The chain is built from TRBV19 and TRBJ2-3; no reliable D call. The V and J ends lost 1 base and 12 bases respectively, with 17 bases between them. CDR3 length: 14 amino acids. Germline CDR1 reads LNHDA; CDR2 reads SQIVND (reference sequence). This chain's CDR3 is CASSIVSRPHRQYF. In nucleotides, the CDR3 is TGTGCCAGTAGTATAGTGTCCAGGCCCCATAGACAGTATTTT.

The chain uses TRBV11-2 and TRBJ2-7; 8 bases match TRBD1. The CDR3 spans 13 residues. The V and J ends lost 4 bases and 3 bases, in that order; junction bases with no gene match: 2. Germline V gene sequence: CDR1 SGHAT, CDR2 FQNNGV. CDR3 nucleotides: TGTGCCAGCAGCTCCGGACAGGGCTACGAGCAGTACTTC. Protein product: CASSSGQGYEQYF.

V usage is TRBV6-2 or TRBV6-3 and J usage is TRBJ2-5; perhaps TRBD2 as D (6 bases). The germline V and J ends were trimmed by 2 bases and 5 bases, with 12 bases remaining between them. The CDR3 length is 14 residues. Germline CDR1 MNHEY, CDR2 SVGEGT. DNA for the CDR3: TGTGCCAGCAGTTACCGGCGGGGACTGGAGACCCAGTACTTC. It yields the protein CASSYRRGLETQYF.

This clone was observed a few times. The chain employs TRBV12-5 and TRBJ1-1; no firm D call. Germline values: CDR1 LGHNT, CDR2 FRNRAP. CDR3 size: 12 residues. V was cut by 6 bases and J by 5 bases, with 10 bases left in between. CDR3 coding DNA: TGTGCTAGTGGGGCCCACGGGACTGAAGCTTTCTTT. Amino acid sequence: CASGAHGTEAFF.

The rearrangement links TRBV6-6 to TRBJ2-7, with TRBD1 as a possible D gene (5 bases). V lost 2 bases, J lost 5 bases, and 13 bases lay in between. The CDR3 runs to 14 residues. CDR1 is MNHNY and CDR2 is SVGAGI in the germline V gene (reference sequence). In DNA form, the CDR3 reads TGTGCCAGCAGTTACAGGCAGGGCTTTGACGAGCAGTACTTC. This sequence encodes CASSYRQGFDEQYF.

The rearrangement uses TRBV2 and TRBJ1-5; D remains unclear. CDR1 is SNHLY and CDR2 is FYNNEI in the germline V gene. Trimming cost V 1 base and J 0 bases, with 4 bases left between them. CDR3 size: 14 residues. The CDR3 DNA follows: TGTGCCAGCAGTGAAGGGCTTAGCAATCAGCCCCAGCATTTT. It is translated as CASSEGLSNQPQHF.

The chain has TRBV3-1 (or the pseudogene TRBV3-2) and TRBJ1-2; D unresolved. V lost 1 base and J 4 bases, leaving 13 bases between the germline ends. Per the germline V gene, CDR1 is LGHDT and CDR2 is YNNKEL (reference sequence). The CDR3 runs 15 residues. Here the CDR3 DNA reads TGTGCCAGCAGCCAAGGTGCAGGTCTGGGCTATGGCTACACCTTC. Protein: CASSQGAGLGYGYTF.